This T cell receptor (beta chain) was observed in a study of response to subunit inactivated influenza vaccine. This clonotype appeared a few times. TCRdb re-called the RT-PCR reads through MiXCR, storing one row per CDR3 protein. This table has about 540,000 distinct CDR3 sequences, under 30% appearing once. The sample was also reused in another study, on T cells expressing NK-cell markers. From that study: Template switching by 5'RACE with UMIs generated the TCR beta cDNA.

The TCR comes from a man over 45 who received an inactivated influenza vaccine. The sequenced sample was CD4+ T cells sorted from PBMCs, obtained 11 to 12 days after vaccination.

DNA for the CDR3: TGCAGTTCACTAGGGGACGGGACAGCACACAATGAGCAGTTCTTC. Its protein is CSSLGDGTAHNEQFF. The chain recombines TRBV20-1 with TRBJ2-1; 7 bases map to TRBD1. V shed 8 bases, J shed 5 bases, and the junction held 15 bases outside the gene matches. The germline gives CDR1 DFQATT, CDR2 SNEGSKA (reference sequence). The CDR3 covers 15 residues.